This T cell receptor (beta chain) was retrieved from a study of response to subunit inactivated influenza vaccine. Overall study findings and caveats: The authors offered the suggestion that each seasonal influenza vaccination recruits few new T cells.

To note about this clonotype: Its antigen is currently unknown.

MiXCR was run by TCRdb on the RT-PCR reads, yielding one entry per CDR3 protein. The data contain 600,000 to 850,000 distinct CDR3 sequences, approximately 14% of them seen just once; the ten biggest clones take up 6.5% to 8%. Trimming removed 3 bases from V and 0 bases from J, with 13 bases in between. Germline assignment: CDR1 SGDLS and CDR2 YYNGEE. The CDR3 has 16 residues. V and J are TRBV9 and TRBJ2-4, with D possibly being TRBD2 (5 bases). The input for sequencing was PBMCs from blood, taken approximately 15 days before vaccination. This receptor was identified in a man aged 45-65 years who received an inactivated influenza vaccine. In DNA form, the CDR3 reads TGTGCCAGCAGCGCCAGCGGAGGTCTAGCCAAAAACATTCAGTACTTC. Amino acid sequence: CASSASGGLAKNIQYF.